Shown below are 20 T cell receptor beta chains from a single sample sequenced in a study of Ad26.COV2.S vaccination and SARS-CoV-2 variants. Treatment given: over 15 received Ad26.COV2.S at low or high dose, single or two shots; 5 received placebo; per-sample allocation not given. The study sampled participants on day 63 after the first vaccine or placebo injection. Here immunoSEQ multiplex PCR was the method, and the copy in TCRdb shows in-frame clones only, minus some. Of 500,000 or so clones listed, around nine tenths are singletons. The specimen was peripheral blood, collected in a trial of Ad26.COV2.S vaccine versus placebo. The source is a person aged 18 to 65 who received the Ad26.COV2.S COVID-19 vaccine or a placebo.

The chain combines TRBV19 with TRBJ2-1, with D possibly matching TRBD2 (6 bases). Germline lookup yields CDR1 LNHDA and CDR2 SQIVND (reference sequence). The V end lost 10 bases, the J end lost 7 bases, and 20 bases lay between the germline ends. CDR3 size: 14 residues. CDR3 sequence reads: CATHRGQSGNEQFF. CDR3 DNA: TGTGCCACTCACCGGGGCCAAAGCGGGAATGAGCAGTTCTTC.

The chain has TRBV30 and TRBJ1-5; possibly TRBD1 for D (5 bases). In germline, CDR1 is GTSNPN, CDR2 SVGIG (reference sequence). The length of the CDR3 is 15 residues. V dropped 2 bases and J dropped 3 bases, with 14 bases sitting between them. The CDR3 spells CAWSKAGRLNQPQHF. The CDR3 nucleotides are TGTGCCTGGAGTAAGGCAGGGCGACTCAATCAGCCCCAGCATTTT.

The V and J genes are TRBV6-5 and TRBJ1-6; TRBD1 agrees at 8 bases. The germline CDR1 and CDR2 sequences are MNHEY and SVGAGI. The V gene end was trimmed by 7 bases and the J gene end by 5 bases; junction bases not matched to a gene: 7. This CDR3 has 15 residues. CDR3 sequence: CASTRGPRNNSPLHF. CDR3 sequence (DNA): TGTGCCAGCACCAGGGGGCCAAGGAATAATTCACCCCTCCACTTT.

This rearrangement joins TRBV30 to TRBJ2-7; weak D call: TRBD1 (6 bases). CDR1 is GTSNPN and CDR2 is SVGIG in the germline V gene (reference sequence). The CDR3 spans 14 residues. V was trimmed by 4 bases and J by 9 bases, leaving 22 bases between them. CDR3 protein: CAWTPTGSLRGQYF. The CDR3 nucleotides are TGTGCCTGGACCCCGACAGGTTCCCTTCGTGGGCAGTACTTC.

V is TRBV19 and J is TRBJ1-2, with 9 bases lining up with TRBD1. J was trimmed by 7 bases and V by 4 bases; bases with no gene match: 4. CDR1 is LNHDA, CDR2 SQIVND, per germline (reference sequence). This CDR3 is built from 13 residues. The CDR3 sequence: CASSRQGESGYTF. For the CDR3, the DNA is TGTGCCAGTAGTAGACAGGGGGAGAGTGGCTACACCTTC.

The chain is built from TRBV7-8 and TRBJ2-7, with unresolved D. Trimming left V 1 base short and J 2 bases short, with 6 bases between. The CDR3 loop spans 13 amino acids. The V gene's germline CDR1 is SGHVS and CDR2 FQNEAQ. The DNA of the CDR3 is TGTGCCAGCAGCTTAGAGGCAGCCTACGAGCAGTACTTC. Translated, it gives CASSLEAAYEQYF.

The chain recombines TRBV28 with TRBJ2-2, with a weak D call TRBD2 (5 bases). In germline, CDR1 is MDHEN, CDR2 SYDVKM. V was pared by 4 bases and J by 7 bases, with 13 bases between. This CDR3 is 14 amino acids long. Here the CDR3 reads CASSSLGVGGELFF. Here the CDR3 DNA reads TGTGCCAGCAGTTCACTAGGTGTCGGCGGGGAGCTGTTTTTT.

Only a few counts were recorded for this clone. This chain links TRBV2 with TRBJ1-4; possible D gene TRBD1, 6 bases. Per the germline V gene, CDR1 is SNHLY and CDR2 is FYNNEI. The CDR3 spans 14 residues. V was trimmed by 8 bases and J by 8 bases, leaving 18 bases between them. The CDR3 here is CASRNPEGDEKLFF. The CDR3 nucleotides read TGTGCCAGCCGCAATCCCGAGGGGGACGAAAAACTGTTTTTT.

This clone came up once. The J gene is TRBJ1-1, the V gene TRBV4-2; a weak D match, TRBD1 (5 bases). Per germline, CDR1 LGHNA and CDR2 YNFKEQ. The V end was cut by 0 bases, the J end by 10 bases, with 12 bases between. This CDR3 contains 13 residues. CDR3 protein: CASSQDIGTGAFF. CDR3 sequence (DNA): TGTGCCAGCAGCCAAGATATAGGGACGGGAGCTTTCTTT.

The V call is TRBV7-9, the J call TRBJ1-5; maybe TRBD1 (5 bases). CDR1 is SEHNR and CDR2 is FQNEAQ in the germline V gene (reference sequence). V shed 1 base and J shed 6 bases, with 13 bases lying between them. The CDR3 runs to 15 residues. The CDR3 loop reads CASSLGGGGAQPQHF. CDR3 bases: TGTGCCAGCAGCTTAGGGGGGGGAGGCGCTCAGCCCCAGCATTTT.

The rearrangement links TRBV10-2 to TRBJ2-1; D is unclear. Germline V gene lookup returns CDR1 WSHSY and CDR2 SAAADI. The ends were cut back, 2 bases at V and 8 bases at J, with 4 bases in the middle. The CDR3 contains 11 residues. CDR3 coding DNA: TGCGCCAGCAGTGAGAGGCATGAGCAGTTCTTC. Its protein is CASSERHEQFF.

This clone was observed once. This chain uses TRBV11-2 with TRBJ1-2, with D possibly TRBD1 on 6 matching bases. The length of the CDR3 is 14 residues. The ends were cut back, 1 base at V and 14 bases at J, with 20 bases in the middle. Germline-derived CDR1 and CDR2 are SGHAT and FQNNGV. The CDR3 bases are TGTGCCAGCAGCTTAGCGGACAGACCGTGGCTAAGAACCTTC. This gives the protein CASSLADRPWLRTF.

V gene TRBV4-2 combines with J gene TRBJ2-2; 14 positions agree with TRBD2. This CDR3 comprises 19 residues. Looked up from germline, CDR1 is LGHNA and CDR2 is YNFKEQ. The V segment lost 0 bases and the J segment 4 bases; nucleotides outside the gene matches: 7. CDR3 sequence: CASSQELGLAGAGTGELFF. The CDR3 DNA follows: TGTGCCAGCAGCCAAGAATTGGGACTAGCGGGAGCGGGCACCGGGGAGCTGTTTTTT.

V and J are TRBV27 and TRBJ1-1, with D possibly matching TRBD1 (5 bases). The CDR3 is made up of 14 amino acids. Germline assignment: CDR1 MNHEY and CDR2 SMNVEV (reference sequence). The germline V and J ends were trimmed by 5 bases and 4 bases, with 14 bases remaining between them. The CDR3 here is CASSPAPGSTEAFF. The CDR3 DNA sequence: TGTGCCAGCAGTCCCGCTCCAGGGAGCACTGAAGCTTTCTTT.

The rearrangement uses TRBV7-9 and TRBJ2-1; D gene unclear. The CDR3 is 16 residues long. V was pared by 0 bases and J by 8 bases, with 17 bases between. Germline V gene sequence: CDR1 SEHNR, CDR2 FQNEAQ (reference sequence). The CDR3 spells CASSLAGVILSDEQFF. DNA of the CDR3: TGTGCCAGCAGCTTAGCCGGAGTGATACTAAGCGATGAGCAGTTCTTC.

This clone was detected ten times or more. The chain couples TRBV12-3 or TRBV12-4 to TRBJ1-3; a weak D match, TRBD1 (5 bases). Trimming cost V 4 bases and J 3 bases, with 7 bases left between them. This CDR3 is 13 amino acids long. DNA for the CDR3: TGTGCCAGCAGTTGGCAGGGTGGAAACACCATATATTTT. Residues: CASSWQGGNTIYF.

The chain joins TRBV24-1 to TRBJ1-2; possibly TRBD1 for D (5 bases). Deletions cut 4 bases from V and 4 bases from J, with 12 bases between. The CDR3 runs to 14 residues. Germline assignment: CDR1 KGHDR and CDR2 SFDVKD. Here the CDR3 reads CATSESDSPYGYTF. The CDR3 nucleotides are TGTGCCACCAGTGAATCAGACAGCCCCTATGGCTACACCTTC.

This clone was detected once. The CDR3 is CAISPSASGIYNEQFF. The CDR3 coding sequence is TGTGCCATCAGCCCCTCGGCTAGCGGGATCTACAATGAGCAGTTCTTC. The chain employs TRBV10-3 and TRBJ2-1, with 9 bases matching TRBD2. Per germline, CDR1 ENHRY and CDR2 SYGVKD. The J segment lost 3 bases and the V segment lost 6 bases, leaving 9 bases of the junction unmatched. CDR3 length: 16 amino acids.

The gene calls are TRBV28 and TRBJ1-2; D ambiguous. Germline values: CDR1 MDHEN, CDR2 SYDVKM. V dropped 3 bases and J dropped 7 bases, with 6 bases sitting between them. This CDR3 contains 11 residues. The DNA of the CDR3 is TGTGCCAGCAGTTTTCACGCTGGCTACACCTTC. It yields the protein CASSFHAGYTF.

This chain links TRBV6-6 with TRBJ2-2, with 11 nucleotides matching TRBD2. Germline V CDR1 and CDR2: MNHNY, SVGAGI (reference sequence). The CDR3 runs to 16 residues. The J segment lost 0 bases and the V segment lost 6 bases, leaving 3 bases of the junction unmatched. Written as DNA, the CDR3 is TGTGCCAGCAGGAAACTAGCGGGAGCGAACACCGGGGAGCTGTTTTTT. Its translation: CASRKLAGANTGELFF.